The sequence of this T cell receptor (beta chain) was determined in a study of cytomegalovirus exposure and HLA in healthy donors. Findings and limits, study-wide: Trimming of TCR beta V- and J-genes showed a link, identified in a later analysis, to a missense DCLRE1C variant. Investigators reported 150 to 200 TCR beta chains as tied to cytomegalovirus.

PCR employed 60 Vbeta and 13 Jbeta primers. The assay was immunoSEQ multiplex PCR, and TCRdb's table has in-frame clones only and misses some. This sample has about 140,000 clones, with about three quarters found just once. As for this clone: What it recognizes is unknown.

CDR1 SGHTA and CDR2 FQGNSA come from the germline V gene. CDR3 length: 18 amino acids. Trimming took 5 bases from V and 1 from J, leaving 21 bases between them. This receptor was taken from a man aged 35-49 years in good health and CMV-seronegative. Input material: PBMCs. The chain recombines TRBV7-2 with TRBJ2-1, with a tentative D call TRBD1 (5 bases). This CDR3 reads CASSPRQDGAISYNEQFF. In nucleotides, the CDR3 is TGTGCCAGCAGCCCCCGGCAAGATGGGGCGATATCCTACAATGAGCAGTTCTTC.